The T cell receptor beta chain under discussion was sequenced for a study of blood T cell repertoires in COVID-19. Across the study: Specimens from acute and convalescent COVID-19 originated in the United States, Italy and Spain. Sources were T cells, B-cell-depleted T cells, or PBMCs; the material itself was cDNA or gDNA.

As handled by the study authors: Reference gene primers were amplified, and this amplification served to estimate nucleated cell counts. TCRdb's table, derived via immunoSEQ multiplex PCR, lists solely in-frame clones and lacks some. The D gene and trimming were derived from the DNA, and the V and J assignments and clone size from that table. The data contain around 140,000 clones, 80% to 90% of them singletons. The CDR3 runs to 16 residues. Trimming removed 5 bases from V and 8 bases from J, with 21 bases in between. Looked up from germline, CDR1 is SGHAT and CDR2 is FQNNGV. Sequences were obtained from peripheral blood. The TCR sequence derives from a man in his sixties with active or convalescent COVID-19. The rearrangement uses TRBV11-2 and TRBJ1-4, with no clear D. The chain's CDR3 is CASSRPLGLSGEKLFF. CDR3 nucleotides: TGTGCCAGCAGCCGACCGCTCGGTTTGTCGGGAGAAAAACTGTTTTTT.